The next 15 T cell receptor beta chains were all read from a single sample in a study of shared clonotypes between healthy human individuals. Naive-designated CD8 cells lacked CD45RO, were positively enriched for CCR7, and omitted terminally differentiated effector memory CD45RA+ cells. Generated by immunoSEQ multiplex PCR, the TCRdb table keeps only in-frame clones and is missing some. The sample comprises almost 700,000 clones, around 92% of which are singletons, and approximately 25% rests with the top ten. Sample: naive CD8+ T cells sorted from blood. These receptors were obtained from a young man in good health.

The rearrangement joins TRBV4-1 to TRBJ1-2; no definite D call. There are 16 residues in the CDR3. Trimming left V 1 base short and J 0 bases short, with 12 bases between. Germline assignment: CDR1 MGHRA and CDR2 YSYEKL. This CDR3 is CASSQVGRNPNYGYTF. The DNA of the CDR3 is TGCGCCAGCAGCCAAGTCGGCAGGAACCCTAACTATGGCTACACCTTC.

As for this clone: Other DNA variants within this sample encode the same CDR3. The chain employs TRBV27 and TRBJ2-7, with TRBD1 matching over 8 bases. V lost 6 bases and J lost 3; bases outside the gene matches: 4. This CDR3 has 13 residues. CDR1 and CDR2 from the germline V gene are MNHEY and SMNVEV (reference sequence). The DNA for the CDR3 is TGTGCCAGCAGCTCAGGGGGCCTCTACGAGCAGTACTTC. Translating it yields CASSSGGLYEQYF.

The chain's CDR3 is CASSWGELASSYNEQFF. The CDR3, as DNA: TGCGCCAGCAGCTGGGGAGAACTAGCGAGCTCCTACAATGAGCAGTTCTTC. This sequence joins TRBV5-1 and TRBJ2-1, with 7 nucleotides matching TRBD2. The CDR3 sequence is 17 residues long. Losses at the gene ends were 3 bases for V and 0 bases for J; bases not matched to a gene: 9. Germline assignment: CDR1 SGHRS and CDR2 YFSETQ. Full variable domain (remainder filled in from reference TRBV5-1 and TRBJ2-1): KAGVTQTPRYLIKTRGQQVTLSCSPISGHRSVSWYQQTPGQGLQFLFEYFSETQRNKGNFPGRFSGRQFSNSRSEMNVSTLELGDSALYLCASSWGELASSYNEQFFGPGTRLTVL.

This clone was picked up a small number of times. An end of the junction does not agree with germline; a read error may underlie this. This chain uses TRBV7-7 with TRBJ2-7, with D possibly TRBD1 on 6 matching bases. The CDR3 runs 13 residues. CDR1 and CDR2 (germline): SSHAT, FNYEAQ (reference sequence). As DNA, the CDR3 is TGTGCTAGCAGCCAACAGACAGGTTACGAGCAGTACTTC. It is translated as CASSQQTGYEQYF.

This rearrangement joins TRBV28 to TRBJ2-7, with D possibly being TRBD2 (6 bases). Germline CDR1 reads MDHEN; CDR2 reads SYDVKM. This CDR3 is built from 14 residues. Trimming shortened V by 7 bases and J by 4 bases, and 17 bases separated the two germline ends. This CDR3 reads CASTGVAEPYEQYF. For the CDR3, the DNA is TGTGCCAGCACGGGAGTGGCGGAACCTTACGAGCAGTACTTC.

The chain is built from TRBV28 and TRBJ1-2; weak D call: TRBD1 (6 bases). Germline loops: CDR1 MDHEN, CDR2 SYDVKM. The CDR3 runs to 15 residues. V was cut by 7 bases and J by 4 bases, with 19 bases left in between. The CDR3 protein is CASNLRGDRGYGYTF. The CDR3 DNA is TGTGCCAGCAATCTTAGGGGGGATCGGGGCTATGGCTACACCTTC.

The CDR3 protein is CASNQAGVDNEQFF. CDR3 DNA sequence: TGTGCCAGCAACCAAGCGGGAGTCGACAATGAGCAGTTCTTC. The chain uses TRBV7-8 and TRBJ2-1; 8 nucleotides align to TRBD2. Looked up from germline, CDR1 is SGHVS and CDR2 is FQNEAQ. The CDR3 covers 14 residues. Unmatched junction bases numbered 7, after V lost 7 bases and J lost 5 bases.

CDR3 nucleotide sequence: TGTGCCAGCAGTACGCTCGGGACAGGGAATACTGAAGCTTTCTTT. Encoded protein: CASSTLGTGNTEAFF. V usage is TRBV27 and J usage is TRBJ1-1; the match to TRBD1 covers 9 bases. CDR1 and CDR2 from the germline V gene are MNHEY and SMNVEV (reference sequence). Trimming cost V 5 bases and J 5 bases; bases outside gene matches: 9. The CDR3 has 15 residues.

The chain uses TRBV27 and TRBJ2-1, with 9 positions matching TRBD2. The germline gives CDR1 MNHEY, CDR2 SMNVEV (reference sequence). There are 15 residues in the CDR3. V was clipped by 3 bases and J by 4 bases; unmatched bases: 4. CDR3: CASSLTSGFYNEQFF. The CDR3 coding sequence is TGTGCCAGCAGTTTGACTAGCGGCTTTTACAATGAGCAGTTCTTC.

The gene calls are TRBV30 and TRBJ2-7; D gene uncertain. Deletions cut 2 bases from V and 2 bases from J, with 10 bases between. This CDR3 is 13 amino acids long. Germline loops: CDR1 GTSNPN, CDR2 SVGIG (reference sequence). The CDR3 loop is CAWSRYEAYEQYF. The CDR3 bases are TGTGCCTGGAGTCGGTACGAAGCCTACGAGCAGTACTTC. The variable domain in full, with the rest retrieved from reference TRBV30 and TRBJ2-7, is SQTIHQWPATLVQPVGSPLSLECTVEGTSNPNLYWYRQAAGRGLQLLFYSVGIGQISSEVPQNLSASRPQDRQFILSSKKLLLSDSGFYLCAWSRYEAYEQYFGPGTRLTVT.

CDR3 bases: TGCGCCAGCAGCTCCCCGGGGGCGAACACTGAAGCTTTCTTT. Amino acid sequence: CASSSPGANTEAFF. The chain recombines TRBV5-1 with TRBJ1-1, with D possibly TRBD1 on 6 matching bases. The CDR3 is 14 amino acids. The germline CDR1 and CDR2 sequences are SGHRS and YFSETQ. Deletions cut 3 bases from V and 1 base from J, with 10 bases between.

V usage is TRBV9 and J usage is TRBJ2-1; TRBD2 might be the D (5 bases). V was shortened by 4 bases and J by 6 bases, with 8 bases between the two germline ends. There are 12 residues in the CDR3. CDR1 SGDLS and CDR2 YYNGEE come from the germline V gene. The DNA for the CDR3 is TGTGCCAGCAGCAGAAGCGGCAATGAGCAGTTCTTC. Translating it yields CASSRSGNEQFF.

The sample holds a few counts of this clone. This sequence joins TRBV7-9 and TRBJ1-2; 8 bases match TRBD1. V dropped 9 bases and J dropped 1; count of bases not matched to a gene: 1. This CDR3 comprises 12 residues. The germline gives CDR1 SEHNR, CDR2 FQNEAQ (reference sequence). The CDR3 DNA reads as TGTGCCAGTGGACAGGGTAACTATGGCTACACCTTC. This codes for CASGQGNYGYTF.

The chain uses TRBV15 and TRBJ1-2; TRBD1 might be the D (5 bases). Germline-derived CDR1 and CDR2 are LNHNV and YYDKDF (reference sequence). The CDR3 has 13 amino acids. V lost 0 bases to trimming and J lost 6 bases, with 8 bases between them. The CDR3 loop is CATSRDWGNGYTF. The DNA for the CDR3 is TGTGCCACCAGCAGAGATTGGGGGAATGGCTACACCTTC.

CDR3 residues: CASLREGGNEQYF. The CDR3 bases are TGTGCCAGCTTACGTGAGGGTGGGAACGAGCAGTACTTC. The chain carries TRBV28 and TRBJ2-7; TRBD2 is a possible D gene (5 bases). Germline-derived CDR1 and CDR2 are MDHEN and SYDVKM. The CDR3 length is 13 residues. The V and J ends lost 8 bases and 5 bases respectively, with 16 bases between them. The variable domain in full, completed from reference TRBV28 and TRBJ2-7, reads DVKVTQSSRYLVKRTGEKVFLECVQDMDHENMFWYRQDPGLGLRLIYFSYDVKMKEKGDIPEGYSVSREKKERFSLILESASTNQTSMYLCASLREGGNEQYFGPGTRLTVT.